This T cell receptor beta chain was sequenced for a study of lymphopenia after photon versus proton radiotherapy. Assay: immunoSEQ multiplex PCR; the TCRdb copy retains only in-frame clones and omits some. The sample has roughly 35,000 clones, more than 70% seen once; the top ten hold 2.9%. The source of this sequence is a man aged 50-60 years with gastric cancer. Sequenced here: peripheral blood, sampled from a patient treated with photon-based radiotherapy.

Here the CDR3 reads CASSPNYQDRGRGLDTQYF. CDR3 in DNA: TGTGCCAGCAGCCCAAACTATCAGGACAGGGGGCGTGGGTTAGATACGCAGTATTTT. V gene TRBV7-9 combines with J gene TRBJ2-3; 11 bases align to TRBD1. Trimming cost V 5 bases and J 5 bases; bases outside gene matches: 18. This CDR3 comprises 19 residues. Germline-derived CDR1 and CDR2 are SEHNR and FQNEAQ (reference sequence). Using reference TRBV7-9 and TRBJ2-3 for the parts outside the CDR3, the full variable domain is DTGVSQNPRHKITKRGQNVTFRCDPISEHNRLYWYRQTLGQGPEFLTYFQNEAQLEKSRLLSDRFSAERPKGSFSTLEIQRTEQGDSAMYLCASSPNYQDRGRGLDTQYFGPGTRLTVL.